These 30 T cell receptor beta chains came from one sample sequenced in a study of T cell responses to AZD1222 COVID-19 vaccine. Clones were read by immunoSEQ multiplex PCR, and TCRdb kept only the in-frame ones, dropping some. The sample records roughly 100,000 clones, more than 75% being singletons. The material sequenced was peripheral blood, taken on day 0 of AZD1222 vaccination. The source of these receptors is an adult in good health.

The V and J genes are TRBV5-1 and TRBJ2-3; TRBD2 agrees at 8 bases. The CDR3 is 19 residues long. Germline assignment: CDR1 SGHRS and CDR2 YFSETQ. V lost 1 base, J lost 0 bases, and 13 bases stayed unmatched. CDR3 region: CASSLNRGGSLESTDTQYF. CDR3 DNA: TGCGCCAGCAGCTTGAATCGCGGGGGGTCCCTAGAGAGCACAGATACGCAGTATTTT. Variable domain in full (rest from reference TRBV5-1 and TRBJ2-3): KAGVTQTPRYLIKTRGQQVTLSCSPISGHRSVSWYQQTPGQGLQFLFEYFSETQRNKGNFPGRFSGRQFSNSRSEMNVSTLELGDSALYLCASSLNRGGSLESTDTQYFGPGTRLTVL.

The chain has TRBV6-2 or TRBV6-3 and TRBJ2-7; perhaps TRBD2 as D (5 bases). Germline V gene sequence: CDR1 MNHEY, CDR2 SVGEGT. V was pared by 2 bases and J by 5 bases, with 13 bases between. The length of the CDR3 is 14 residues. CDR3 loop: CASSYELGEDEQYF. For the CDR3, the DNA is TGTGCCAGCAGTTACGAACTAGGAGAGGACGAGCAGTACTTC.

This rearrangement joins TRBV7-9 to TRBJ1-2; 10 bases align to TRBD1. CDR1 and CDR2 from the germline V gene are SEHNR and FQNEAQ (reference sequence). The CDR3 loop spans 14 amino acids. Trimming at V came to 6 bases and at J to 6 bases, leaving 7 bases not matched to a gene. This CDR3 reads CASSPSGTGDGYTF. The CDR3 DNA reads TGTGCCAGCAGTCCTTCCGGGACAGGGGATGGCTACACCTTC.

The CDR3 nucleotides read TGTGCCAGCAGAGACAGACAGGGGAGCACTGAAGCTTTCTTT. This encodes CASRDRQGSTEAFF. This chain joins TRBV7-2 and TRBJ1-1; TRBD1 agrees at 8 bases. The CDR3 sequence is 14 residues long. Germline-derived CDR1 and CDR2 are SGHTA and FQGNSA. J gave up 4 bases and V 6 bases, and 7 bases lay outside the gene matches.

This rearrangement joins TRBV7-3 to TRBJ1-6, with D possibly matching TRBD1 (5 bases). This CDR3 is built from 16 residues. V lost 4 bases to trimming and J lost 4 bases, with 14 bases between them. Germline values: CDR1 SGHTA, CDR2 FQGTGA. CDR3 sequence reads: CASSWTGTGYNSPLHF. The CDR3 region has the DNA TGTGCCAGCAGCTGGACCGGGACCGGGTATAATTCACCCCTCCACTTT.

V usage is TRBV5-1 and J usage is TRBJ1-1, with D tentatively TRBD1 (5 bases). The germline gives CDR1 SGHRS, CDR2 YFSETQ. V was pared by 4 bases and J by 1 base, with 11 bases between. CDR3 length equals 14 residues. This CDR3 is CASSPAGGNTEAFF. CDR3 nucleotide sequence: TGCGCCAGCAGCCCCGCGGGGGGGAACACTGAAGCTTTCTTT.

The gene calls are TRBV19 and TRBJ2-5; D ambiguous. The CDR3 runs 13 residues. With 4 bases removed from V and 5 bases from J, the gap between germline ends came to 11 bases. Germline-derived CDR1 and CDR2 are LNHDA and SQIVND (reference sequence). The CDR3, as DNA: TGTGCCAGTAGTAGCCCAGTCGGGGAGACCCAGTACTTC. Amino acid sequence: CASSSPVGETQYF.

This clone was seen only once. The rearrangement links TRBV7-2 to TRBJ1-3, with 10 bases that match TRBD1. The junction had 3 bases not matched to a gene; V was cut back by 5 bases and J by 2 bases. Germline-derived CDR1 and CDR2 are SGHTA and FQGNSA. This CDR3 spans 15 amino acids. The CDR3 DNA follows: TGTGCCAGCAGCGTGACAGGGGGCGCTGGAAACACCATATATTTT. Translation gives CASSVTGGAGNTIYF.

V gene TRBV5-1 combines with J gene TRBJ2-3; weak D call: TRBD2 (6 bases). The CDR3 totals 13 residues. Trimming removed 5 bases at V and 3 bases at J, with 10 bases between. CDR1 is SGHRS, CDR2 YFSETQ, per germline. The CDR3 here is CASRAGRTDTQYF. As DNA, the CDR3 is TGCGCCAGCAGGGCAGGGAGGACAGATACGCAGTATTTT.

Notes on this clone: An end of the junction differs from the germline gene, which may be a read error. The J gene is TRBJ1-3, the V gene TRBV7-2, with a weak D call TRBD1 (5 bases). The length of the CDR3 is 14 residues. Looked up from germline, CDR1 is SGHTA and CDR2 is FQGNSA. CDR3 region: CASSPGRTGSTIYF. The CDR3 nucleotides are TGTGCCAGCAGCCCGGGACGGACTGGAAGCACCATATATTTT. Full variable domain (outside the CDR3, taken from reference TRBV7-2 and TRBJ1-3): GAGVSQSPSNKVTEKGKDVELRCDPISGHTALYWYRQSLGQGLEFLIYFQGNSAPDKSGLPSDRFSAERTGGSVSTLTIQRTQQEDSAVYLCASSPGRTGSTIYFGEGSWLTVV.

The chain uses TRBV5-1 and TRBJ2-5; 8 bases are shared with TRBD2. Germline values: CDR1 SGHRS, CDR2 YFSETQ. V was pared by 4 bases and J by 5 bases, with 10 bases of the junction left unmatched. The CDR3 runs 15 residues. CDR3 coding DNA: TGCGCCAGCAGCATCGGGACTAGAGGTGGGGAGACCCAGTACTTC. It specifies CASSIGTRGGETQYF.

This chain links TRBV11-3 with TRBJ2-3; 10 bases agree with TRBD1. Germline values: CDR1 SGHNT, CDR2 YENEEA. The CDR3 loop spans 15 amino acids. With 1 base clipped from V and 2 bases from J, the junction kept 0 bases outside the gene matches. The CDR3 DNA follows: TGTGCCAGCAGCTTAGGACAGGGGGCCACAGATACGCAGTATTTT. Its translation: CASSLGQGATDTQYF. Together with reference TRBV11-3 and TRBJ2-3, the CDR3 gives the full variable domain: EAGVVQSPRYKIIEKKQPVAFWCNPISGHNTLYWYLQNLGQGPELLIRYENEEAVDDSQLPKDRFSAERLKGVDSTLKIQPAELGDSAVYLCASSLGQGATDTQYFGPGTRLTVL.

The chain employs TRBV7-3 and TRBJ1-1; 8 nucleotides line up with TRBD1. The CDR3 has 11 amino acids. J gave up 8 bases and V 4 bases, and 0 bases lay outside the gene matches. CDR1 is SGHTA, CDR2 FQGTGA, per germline. The CDR3 coding sequence is TGTGCCAGCAGCTCAGGGGGCGAAGCTTTCTTT. It encodes CASSSGGEAFF.

The rearrangement joins TRBV7-8 to TRBJ2-2, with D maybe TRBD1 (5 bases). Trimming took off 10 bases at V and 4 bases at J, with 16 bases between the two ends. The length of the CDR3 is 14 residues. The germline CDR1 and CDR2 sequences are SGHVS and FQNEAQ. The CDR3 nucleotides are TGTGCCACCAAGGACACCCCAAGCACCGGGGAGCTGTTTTTT. Translation: CATKDTPSTGELFF.

Only one count was recorded for this clone. The genes are TRBV4-1 and TRBJ1-2; TRBD1 might be the D (5 bases). This CDR3 has 16 residues. The germline V gene encodes CDR1 MGHRA and CDR2 YSYEKL. V gave up 1 base and J gave up 3 bases, with 15 bases separating them. CDR3 bases: TGCGCCAGCAGCCAAGTCCTCGGGGGAAGATACTATGGCTACACCTTC. Translated, it gives CASSQVLGGRYYGYTF.

The J gene is TRBJ2-3, the V gene TRBV2, with D possibly being TRBD2 (6 bases). The length of the CDR3 is 13 residues. Germline assignment: CDR1 SNHLY and CDR2 FYNNEI. With 3 bases removed from V and 3 bases from J, the gap between germline ends came to 7 bases. DNA for the CDR3: TGTGCCAGCAGTGACGGGGGTACAGATACGCAGTATTTT. Translated: CASSDGGTDTQYF. Combining the CDR3 with reference TRBV2 and TRBJ2-3 gives the whole variable domain EPEVTQTPSHQVTQMGQEVILRCVPISNHLYFYWYRQILGQKVEFLVSFYNNEISEKSEIFDDQFSVERPDGSNFTLKIRSTKLEDSAMYFCASSDGGTDTQYFGPGTRLTVL.

The chain combines TRBV30 with TRBJ1-6; 7 nucleotides line up with TRBD1. The length of the CDR3 is 14 residues. Per the germline V gene, CDR1 is GTSNPN and CDR2 is SVGIG (reference sequence). V shed 2 bases, J shed 4 bases, and the junction held 2 bases outside the gene matches. The CDR3 here is CAWSTDRYNSPLHF. The CDR3 DNA follows: TGTGCCTGGAGTACGGACAGGTATAATTCACCCCTCCACTTT.

This chain joins TRBV7-8 and TRBJ1-6; TRBD1 might be the D (5 bases). This CDR3 comprises 15 residues. CDR1 and CDR2 (germline): SGHVS, FQNEAQ. Trimming took 5 bases from V and 0 from J, leaving 8 bases between them. CDR3 amino acids: CASSRGSSYNSPLHF. The CDR3 DNA follows: TGTGCCAGCAGCCGGGGCAGCTCCTATAATTCACCCCTCCACTTT.

The chain couples TRBV6-5 to TRBJ2-7; 9 positions match TRBD1. This CDR3 spans 14 amino acids. V trimming: 5 bases; J trimming: 4 bases; junction bases outside the gene matches: 6. Germline assignment: CDR1 MNHEY and CDR2 SVGAGI. CDR3 bases: TGTGCCAGCAGTAACACAGGGGGCCTTTACGAGCAGTACTTC. Translation: CASSNTGGLYEQYF.

CDR3 sequence: CASSIRAWGQETQYF. In DNA, the CDR3 is TGTGCCAGTAGTATCCGGGCCTGGGGGCAAGAGACCCAGTACTTC. V usage is TRBV19 and J usage is TRBJ2-5; D tentatively reads TRBD1 or TRBD2 (5 bases each). Trimming stripped 3 bases from V and 2 bases from J, with 13 bases between. Germline CDR1 is LNHDA and CDR2 is SQIVND (reference sequence). The CDR3 totals 15 residues.

The V and J genes are TRBV11-2 and TRBJ2-3, with D maybe TRBD1 (5 bases). In germline, CDR1 is SGHAT, CDR2 FQNNGV. The V gene lost 11 bases and the J gene lost 6 bases, with 15 bases spanning the gap. The CDR3 consists of 12 residues. The DNA for the CDR3 is TGTGCCTCCGCAGGTGCAGGGGATACGCAGTATTTT. This sequence encodes CASAGAGDTQYF.

The CDR3 sequence: CASSQAGGYTDTQYF. CDR3 DNA sequence: TGTGCCAGCAGCCAAGCGGGGGGGTACACAGATACGCAGTATTTT. The V call is TRBV4-2, the J call TRBJ2-3, with TRBD2 identical over 8 bases. V shed 1 base, J shed 2 bases, and the junction held 2 bases outside the gene matches. The germline V gene has CDR1 LGHNA and CDR2 YNFKEQ. There are 15 residues in the CDR3.

The genes are TRBV27 and TRBJ2-1, with 8 nucleotides matching TRBD2. CDR3 length equals 12 residues. The germline CDR1 and CDR2 sequences are MNHEY and SMNVEV (reference sequence). With V trimmed by 11 bases and J by 9 bases, 9 bases remained unmatched. The CDR3 coding sequence is TGTGCCTCCCGGACCAGCGGGGGTGAGCAGTTCTTC. Its protein is CASRTSGGEQFF.

This clone has just one count. The chain carries TRBV5-6 and TRBJ1-6; D not certain. V was pared by 2 bases and J by 10 bases, with 16 bases between. There are 15 residues in the CDR3. Germline assignment: CDR1 SGHDT and CDR2 YYEEEE. Written as DNA, the CDR3 is TGTGCCAGCAGCTTTAGGGCCCCTATCTACTCACCCCTCCACTTT. Its protein is CASSFRAPIYSPLHF.

This chain links TRBV21-1 with TRBJ2-5; the D segment call TRBD1 is taken from the table without a DNA check. TRBV21-1 is recorded as a pseudogene. This CDR3 has 17 residues. Here the CDR3 reads CASSKGGTGTKEETQYF. The CDR3 DNA is TGTGCCAGCAGCAAAGGCGGGACAGGCACTAAGGAGGAGACCCAGTACTTC.

This clone appeared a few times. The rearrangement uses TRBV5-6 and TRBJ2-5, with 10 bases fitting TRBD1. CDR3 length equals 16 residues. V gave up 6 bases and J gave up 3 bases; unmatched junction bases: 11. Germline V gene data show CDR1 as SGHDT and CDR2 as YYEEEE. DNA of the CDR3: TGTGCCAGCACCGGATTCTGGGGGACAGGGGAAGAGACCCAGTACTTC. As protein: CASTGFWGTGEETQYF.

This chain connects TRBV7-8 to TRBJ2-5; TRBD2 might be the D (5 bases). Germline-derived CDR1 and CDR2 are SGHVS and FQNEAQ. The germline V and J ends were trimmed by 5 bases and 5 bases, with 15 bases remaining between them. The CDR3 has 14 residues. CDR3 in DNA: TGTGCCAGCAGCCCATTTAGCGTGGGCGAGACCCAGTACTTC. Translated, it gives CASSPFSVGETQYF.

This chain links TRBV28 with TRBJ1-6, with D unresolved. V lost 6 bases and J 0 bases, leaving 15 bases between the germline ends. CDR1 is MDHEN, CDR2 SYDVKM, per germline. This CDR3 is built from 17 residues. Here the CDR3 reads CASRPPRAHSYNSPLHF. CDR3 DNA: TGTGCCAGCAGGCCGCCCCGTGCTCACTCCTATAATTCACCCCTCCACTTT.

The rearrangement uses TRBV27 and TRBJ1-5; the match to TRBD1 covers 7 bases. The CDR3 covers 14 residues. CDR1 is MNHEY and CDR2 is SMNVEV in the germline V gene (reference sequence). V shed 5 bases and J 6 bases; nucleotides not matched to a gene: 7. In DNA, the CDR3 is TGTGCCAGCAGTCCTCAGAGGGGGCCTCAGCCCCAGCATTTT. Translating gives CASSPQRGPQPQHF.

The chain joins TRBV5-4 to TRBJ1-1; TRBD1 might be the D (5 bases). There are 13 residues in the CDR3. V gave up 4 bases and J gave up 7 bases, with 14 bases separating them. CDR1 SGHNT and CDR2 YYREEE come from the germline V gene (reference sequence). The CDR3 bases are TGTGCCAGCAGCCCGACAGTAAACGATGAAGCTTTCTTT. It codes for CASSPTVNDEAFF.